Presented here are 15 T cell receptor beta chains from one specimen sequenced in a study of T cell clones after liver transplantation. Using immunoSEQ multiplex PCR, the repertoire was profiled, and TCRdb retains in-frame clones only, with some absent. The table includes tens of thousands of clones, roughly three quarters detected once. Sample: CD4+ T cells from blood, taken at the 22-month timepoint. These TCRs come from a human patient who received a liver transplant. Some T cells may be graft donor cells.

The gene calls are TRBV15 and TRBJ2-4, with 14 bases identical to TRBD2. The J segment lost 0 bases and the V segment lost 11 bases, leaving 9 bases of the junction unmatched. Germline CDR1 is LNHNV and CDR2 is YYDKDF (reference sequence). This CDR3 has 17 amino acids. CDR3 protein: CASQRTSGGIAKNIQYF. The DNA of the CDR3 is TGTGCCTCTCAGCGGACTAGCGGGGGGATAGCCAAAAACATTCAGTACTTC.

The V call is TRBV6-6, the J call TRBJ1-3; D not certain. Between the trimmed V and J ends, which lost 7 bases and 0 bases, there was a span of 10 bases. CDR1 is MNHNY and CDR2 is SVGAGI in the germline V gene (reference sequence). CDR3 length: 14 residues. DNA of the CDR3: TGTGCCAGCATGGTCCGGAACTCTGGAAACACCATATATTTT. Translation: CASMVRNSGNTIYF.

This clone showed up just once. The chain links TRBV2 to TRBJ2-7, with D perhaps matching TRBD1 (6 bases). CDR3 length equals 14 residues. V was pared by 5 bases and J by 4 bases, with 15 bases between. Germline CDR1 is SNHLY and CDR2 is FYNNEI. The chain's CDR3 is CASSPQGLGYEQYF. DNA of the CDR3: TGTGCCAGCAGTCCTCAGGGGCTGGGTTACGAGCAGTACTTC.

The V gene is TRBV11-3, the J gene TRBJ2-1; tentative D call: TRBD2 (5 bases). Per germline, CDR1 SGHNT and CDR2 YENEEA. V lost 0 bases and J 8 bases, leaving 8 bases between the germline ends. CDR3 length: 13 residues. This CDR3 reads CASSLDTGDEQFF. Written as DNA, the CDR3 is TGTGCCAGCAGCTTAGATACCGGGGATGAGCAGTTCTTC.

The chain couples TRBV7-2 to TRBJ2-2, with D possibly TRBD1 on 5 matching bases. Germline-derived CDR1 and CDR2 are SGHTA and FQGNSA. Trimming left V 1 base short and J 5 bases short, with 11 bases between. This CDR3 comprises 15 residues. In DNA form, the CDR3 reads TGTGCCAGCAGCTTAGGCCTAGGGGATACCGGGGAGCTGTTTTTT. Translated, it gives CASSLGLGDTGELFF.

The rearrangement uses TRBV7-3 and TRBJ2-5; no firm D call. The CDR3 is 13 amino acids. CDR1 and CDR2 from the germline V gene are SGHTA and FQGTGA. V lost 5 bases to trimming and J lost 1 base, with 8 bases between them. In DNA, the CDR3 is TGTGCCAGCAGCCTTCAGACCCAAGAGACCCAGTACTTC. It encodes CASSLQTQETQYF.

This chain links TRBV27 with TRBJ1-1, with 7 bases that match TRBD1. CDR3 length equals 14 residues. V dropped 4 bases and J dropped 1; count of bases not matched to a gene: 3. Germline V gene sequence: CDR1 MNHEY, CDR2 SMNVEV (reference sequence). The CDR3 loop is CASSSRQGNTEAFF. CDR3 coding DNA: TGTGCCAGCAGTTCCCGACAGGGGAACACTGAAGCTTTCTTT.

The chain links TRBV19 to TRBJ2-7, with 7 bases aligning to TRBD1. V was clipped by 4 bases and J by 2 bases; unmatched bases: 5. The CDR3 runs to 14 residues. CDR1 and CDR2 from the germline V gene are LNHDA and SQIVND (reference sequence). The CDR3 nucleotides are TGTGCCAGTAGTACCATACAGGGGACCTACGAGCAGTACTTC. Protein: CASSTIQGTYEQYF. The whole variable domain, filled in from reference TRBV19 and TRBJ2-7, reads DGGITQSPKYLFRKEGQNVTLSCEQNLNHDAMYWYRQDPGQGLRLIYYSQIVNDFQKGDIAEGYSVSREKKESFPLTVTSAQKNPTAFYLCASSTIQGTYEQYFGPGTRLTVT.

This rearrangement joins TRBV15 to TRBJ2-5; D may be TRBD1 (6 bases). Germline CDR1 LNHNV, CDR2 YYDKDF (reference sequence). The CDR3 extends over 18 amino acids. Trimming cost V 5 bases and J 5 bases, with 27 bases left between them. CDR3 DNA sequence: TGTGCCACCAGCTCAACCCCCGGGGTGGGGACAATAGCGGAGACCCAGTACTTC. Protein sequence: CATSSTPGVGTIAETQYF.

The chain recombines TRBV11-3 with TRBJ1-6; D gene uncertain. Germline CDR1 and CDR2: SGHNT and YENEEA. Trimming pared 5 bases from V and 6 bases from J, leaving 11 bases between. CDR3 length equals 14 residues. CDR3 residues: CASSARGSNSPLHF. The CDR3 nucleotides read TGTGCCAGCAGCGCCCGAGGTAGTAATTCACCCCTCCACTTT.

The V call is TRBV19, the J call TRBJ1-3, with 7 bases identical to TRBD1. V lost 4 bases and J lost 4; bases outside the gene matches: 4. The germline V gene encodes CDR1 LNHDA and CDR2 SQIVND (reference sequence). This CDR3 is built from 14 residues. CDR3 loop: CASSTQGRGNTIYF. The DNA for the CDR3 is TGTGCCAGTAGTACACAGGGGCGAGGAAACACCATATATTTT.

This chain connects TRBV6-4 to TRBJ2-2; possible D gene TRBD1, 5 bases. The CDR3 spans 14 residues. Germline-derived CDR1 and CDR2 are MRHNA and SNTAGT. V was shortened by 7 bases and J by 0 bases, with 9 bases between the two germline ends. The CDR3 region is CASKKGANTGELFF. The CDR3 DNA reads TGTGCCAGCAAGAAAGGGGCGAACACCGGGGAGCTGTTTTTT.

This clone was recorded a few times. The chain employs TRBV11-2 and TRBJ2-1, with 10 bases matching TRBD1. Germline CDR1 reads SGHAT; CDR2 reads FQNNGV. Trimming cost V 5 bases and J 0 bases; bases outside gene matches: 4. The CDR3 contains 16 residues. CDR3 nucleotides: TGTGCCAGCAGCCCCTGGGACAGGGGCTCCTACAATGAGCAGTTCTTC. Translated: CASSPWDRGSYNEQFF.

J is TRBJ1-2 and V is TRBV7-2; no reliable D call. In germline, CDR1 is SGHTA, CDR2 FQGNSA. The CDR3 consists of 16 residues. V gave up 0 bases and J gave up 0 bases, with 11 bases separating them. DNA of the CDR3: TGTGCCAGCAGCTTAGCGATTCGGGAAGCTAACTATGGCTACACCTTC. It is translated as CASSLAIREANYGYTF.

The gene calls are TRBV6-5 and TRBJ1-2, with D perhaps TRBD1 (6 bases). The V end was cut by 0 bases, the J end by 6 bases, with 11 bases between. CDR3 length equals 14 residues. From germline, CDR1 is MNHEY and CDR2 SVGAGI. This CDR3 reads CASSYSRGKHGYTF. CDR3 DNA: TGTGCCAGCAGTTACTCGAGGGGGAAACATGGCTACACCTTC.